The present entry profiles one TCR beta chain with its context. This sample was taken from a study of blood T cell repertoires in COVID-19. Study-wide context: Donors in the United States, Italy and Spain gave samples during acute or convalescent COVID-19. PBMCs, B-cell-depleted T cells, or T cells were the source of the cDNA or gDNA that made up the material.

As processed by the authors: The assay estimated nucleated cells by amplifying reference gene primers. Produced via immunoSEQ multiplex PCR; TCRdb's table is partial and in-frame only. V and J calls and clone size come straight from that table; D and trimming were deduced from the DNA. In the table there are a few hundred thousand clones, 89% of which are singletons. V trimming: 4 bases; J trimming: 2 bases; junction bases outside the gene matches: 5. Germline V gives CDR1 SEHNR, CDR2 FQNEAQ (reference sequence). The CDR3 covers 16 residues. The sequenced material came from peripheral blood. The source is a man aged 18 to 35 who had recovered from COVID-19. V usage is TRBV7-9 and J usage is TRBJ2-3; TRBD2 aligns across 11 bases. The CDR3 loop reads CASSSLLAGDTDTQYF. CDR3 sequence (DNA): TGTGCCAGCAGCTCCTTACTAGCGGGAGACACAGATACGCAGTATTTT.